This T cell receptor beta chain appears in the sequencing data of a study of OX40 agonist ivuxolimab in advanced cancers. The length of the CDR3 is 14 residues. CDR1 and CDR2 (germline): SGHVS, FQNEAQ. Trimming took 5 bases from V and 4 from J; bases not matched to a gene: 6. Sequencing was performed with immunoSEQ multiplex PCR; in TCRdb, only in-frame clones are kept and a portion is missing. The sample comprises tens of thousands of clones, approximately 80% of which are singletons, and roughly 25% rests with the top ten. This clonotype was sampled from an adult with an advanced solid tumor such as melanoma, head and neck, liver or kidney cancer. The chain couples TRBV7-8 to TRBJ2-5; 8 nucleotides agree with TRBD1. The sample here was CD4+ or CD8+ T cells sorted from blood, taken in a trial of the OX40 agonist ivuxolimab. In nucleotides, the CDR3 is TGTGCCAGCAGCACACGACAGGGGAGAGAGACCCAGTACTTC. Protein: CASSTRQGRETQYF. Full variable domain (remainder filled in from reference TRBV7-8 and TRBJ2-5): GAGVSQSPRYKVAKRGQDVALRCDPISGHVSLFWYQQALGQGPEFLTYFQNEAQLDKSGLPSDRFFAERPEGSVSTLKIQRTQQEDSAVYLCASSTRQGRETQYFGPGTRLLVL.